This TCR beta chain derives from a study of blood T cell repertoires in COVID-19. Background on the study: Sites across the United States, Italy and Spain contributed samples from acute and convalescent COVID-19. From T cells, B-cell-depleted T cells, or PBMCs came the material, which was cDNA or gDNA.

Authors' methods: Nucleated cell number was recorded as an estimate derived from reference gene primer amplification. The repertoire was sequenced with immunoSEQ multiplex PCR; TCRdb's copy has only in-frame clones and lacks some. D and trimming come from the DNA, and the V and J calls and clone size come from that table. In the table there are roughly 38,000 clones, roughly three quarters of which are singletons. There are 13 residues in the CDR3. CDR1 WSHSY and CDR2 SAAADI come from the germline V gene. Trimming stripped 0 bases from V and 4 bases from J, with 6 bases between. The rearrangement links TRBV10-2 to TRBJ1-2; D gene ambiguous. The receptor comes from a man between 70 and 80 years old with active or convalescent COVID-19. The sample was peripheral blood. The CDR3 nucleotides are TGCGCCAGCAGTGAGTCAGCGGTCTATGGCTACACCTTC. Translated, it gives CASSESAVYGYTF.